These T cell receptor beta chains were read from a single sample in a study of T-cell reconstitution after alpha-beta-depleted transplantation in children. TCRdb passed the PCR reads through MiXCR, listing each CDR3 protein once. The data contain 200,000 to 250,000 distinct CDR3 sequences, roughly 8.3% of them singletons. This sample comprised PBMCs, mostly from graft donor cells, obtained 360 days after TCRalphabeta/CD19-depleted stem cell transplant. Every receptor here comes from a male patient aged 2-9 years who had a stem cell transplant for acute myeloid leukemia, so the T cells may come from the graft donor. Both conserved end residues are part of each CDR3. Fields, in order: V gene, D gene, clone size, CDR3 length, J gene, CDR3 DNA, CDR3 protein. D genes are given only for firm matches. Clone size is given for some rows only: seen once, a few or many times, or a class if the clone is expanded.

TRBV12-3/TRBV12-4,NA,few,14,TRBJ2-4,TGTGCCAGCAGTTTGGTATTGGCCAAAAACATTCAGTACTTC,CASSLVLAKNIQYF
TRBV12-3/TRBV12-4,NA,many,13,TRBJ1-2,TGTGCCAGCAGTTTTGGGGGGGCCTATGGCTACACCTTC,CASSFGGAYGYTF
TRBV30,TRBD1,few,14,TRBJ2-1,TGTGCCTGGCAGTCCGGGACAGGACCTAATGAGCAGTTCTTC,CAWQSGTGPNEQFF
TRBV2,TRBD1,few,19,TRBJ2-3,TGTGCCAGCAGTCCCGCCGGACAGGGGGCGCCTGTATATGCAGATACGCAGTATTTT,CASSPAGQGAPVYADTQYF
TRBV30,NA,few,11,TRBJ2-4,TGTGCCTGGAGTGGGTCGACAGAACAGTACTTC,CAWSGSTEQYF
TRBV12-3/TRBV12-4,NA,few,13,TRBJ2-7,TGTGCCAGCAGTGTCACAATTTCCTACGAGCAGTACTTC,CASSVTISYEQYF
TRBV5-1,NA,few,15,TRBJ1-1,TGCGCCAGCAGCTCGCTGACAGGTCTGAACACTGAAGCTTTCTTT,CASSSLTGLNTEAFF
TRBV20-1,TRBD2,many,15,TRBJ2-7,TGCAGTGCTATAGGGCTAGCGGGTGCCTCTTACGAGCAGTACTTC,CSAIGLAGASYEQYF
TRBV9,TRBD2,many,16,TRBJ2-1,TGTGCCAGCGCTCCCCCTCCAGCGGGGTTCTACAATGAGCAGTTCTTC,CASAPPPAGFYNEQFF
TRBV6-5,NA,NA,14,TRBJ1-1,TGTGCCAGCAGTTCGCCCGGAGTGAACACTGAAGCTTTCTTT,CASSSPGVNTEAFF
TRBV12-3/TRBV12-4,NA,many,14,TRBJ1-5,TGTGCCAGCAGTTTATACCCTAGCAATCAGCCCCAGCATTTT,CASSLYPSNQPQHF
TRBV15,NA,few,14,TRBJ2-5,TGTGCCACCAGCAGAGATAGGGGCCGCGAGACCCAGTACTTC,CATSRDRGRETQYF
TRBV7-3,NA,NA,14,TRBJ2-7,TGTGCCAGCAGCTTAATTGGGGGGGCTCACGAGCAGTACTTC,CASSLIGGAHEQYF
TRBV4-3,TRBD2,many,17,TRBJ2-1,TGCGCCAGCAGCCAACGGACTAGCGGGAGGAGAGACAATGAGCAGTTCTTC,CASSQRTSGRRDNEQFF
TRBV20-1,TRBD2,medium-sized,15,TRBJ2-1,TGCAGTGCTAGCCCCCCGACTAGCGGGGACAATGAGCAGTTCTTC,CSASPPTSGDNEQFF
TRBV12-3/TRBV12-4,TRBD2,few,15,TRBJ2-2,TGTGCCAGCAAAGGACTAGCGGGGTACACCGGGGAGCTGTTTTTT,CASKGLAGYTGELFF
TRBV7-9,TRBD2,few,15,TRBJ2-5,TGTGCCAGCAGCTTAGAAGCGGGGGTTACAGAGACCCAGTACTTC,CASSLEAGVTETQYF
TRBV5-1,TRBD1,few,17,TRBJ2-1,TGCGCCAGCAGCTTGTGGCCCGGGACAGCCTCCTACAATGAGCAGTTCTTC,CASSLWPGTASYNEQFF
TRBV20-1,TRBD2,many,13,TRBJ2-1,TGCAGTGCTAGAGTGCTAGCGGGCCGGGAGCAGTTCTTC,CSARVLAGREQFF
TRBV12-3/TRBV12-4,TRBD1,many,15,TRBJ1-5,TGTGCCAGCAGTTCGACAGGGTGGGGGGATCAGCCCCAGCATTTT,CASSSTGWGDQPQHF
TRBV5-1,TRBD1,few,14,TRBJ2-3,TGCGCCAGCAGCCCCGGACAGGGGGCAGATACGCAGTATTTT,CASSPGQGADTQYF
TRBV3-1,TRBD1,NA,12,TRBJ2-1,TGTGCCAGCAGCCAGGGGGACAGAGAGCAGTTCTTC,CASSQGDREQFF
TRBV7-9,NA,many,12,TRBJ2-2,TGTGCCAGCAGCTTAGTACCCGGGGAGCTGTTTTTT,CASSLVPGELFF
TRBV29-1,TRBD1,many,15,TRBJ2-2,TGCAGCGTTGAACTGACAGGGATGAACACCGGGGAGCTGTTTTTT,CSVELTGMNTGELFF
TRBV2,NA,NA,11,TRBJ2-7,TGTGCCAGCAGAGCTTACTACGAGCAGTACTTC,CASRAYYEQYF
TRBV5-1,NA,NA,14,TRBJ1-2,TGCGCCAGCAGCTGGAGGGGGTTGGACTATGGCTACACCTTC,CASSWRGLDYGYTF
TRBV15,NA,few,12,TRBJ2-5,TGTGCCACCAGCAGAGAAGGAGAGACCCAGTACTTC,CATSREGETQYF
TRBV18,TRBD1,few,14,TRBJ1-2,TGTGCCAGCTCACCGAGGACAGGAGACTATGGCTACACCTTC,CASSPRTGDYGYTF
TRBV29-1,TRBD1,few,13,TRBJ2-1,TGCAGCGTTTCAGGGGGCTCCAACAATGAGCAGTTCTTC,CSVSGGSNNEQFF
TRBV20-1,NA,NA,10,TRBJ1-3,TGCGGTGTGTGGGGAAACACCATATATTTT,CGVWGNTIYF
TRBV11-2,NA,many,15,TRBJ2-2,TGTGCCAGCAGCTTACAACCTGTTCCCACCGGGGAGCTGTTTTTT,CASSLQPVPTGELFF
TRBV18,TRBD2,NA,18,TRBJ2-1,TGTGCCAGCTCACTAGGACTAGCGGACCGCCGACCGTACAATGAGCAGTTCTTC,CASSLGLADRRPYNEQFF
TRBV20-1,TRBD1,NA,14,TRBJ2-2,TGCAGTGCTAGAAAGGCAGGGGGCCACGGGGAGCTGTTTTTT,CSARKAGGHGELFF
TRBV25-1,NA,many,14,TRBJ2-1,TGTGCCAGCAGTGAAGAGGGATTCTACAATGAGCAGTTCTTC,CASSEEGFYNEQFF
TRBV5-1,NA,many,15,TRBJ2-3,TGCGCCAGCAGCTCCTCTCAGGGGAACACAGATACGCAGTATTTT,CASSSSQGNTDTQYF
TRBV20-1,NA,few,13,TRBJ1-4,TGCAGTGCTAGACGAGGACGGAATGAAAAACTGTTTTTT,CSARRGRNEKLFF
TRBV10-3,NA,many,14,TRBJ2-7,TGTGCCATCAAACCAAGAGCAGATTCCTACGAGCAGTACTTC,CAIKPRADSYEQYF
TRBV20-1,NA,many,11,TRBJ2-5,TGCAGTGCTAGAGATGAGGAGACCCAGTACTTC,CSARDEETQYF
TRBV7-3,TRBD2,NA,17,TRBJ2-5,TGTGCCAGCAGCCGGGGACTAGCGGGAGGGCCCCAAGAGACCCAGTACTTC,CASSRGLAGGPQETQYF
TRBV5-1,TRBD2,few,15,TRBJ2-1,TGCGCCAGCAGCTACGAGCGGGGGGCCCACAATGAGCAGTTCTTC,CASSYERGAHNEQFF
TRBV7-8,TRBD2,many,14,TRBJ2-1,TGTGCCAGCAGCTTCCGAGCGGGAGATGATGAGCAGTTCTTC,CASSFRAGDDEQFF
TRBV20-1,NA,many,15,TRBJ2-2,TGCAGTGCTAGAGATACGCTAGCTAGGACCGGGGAGCTGTTTTTT,CSARDTLARTGELFF
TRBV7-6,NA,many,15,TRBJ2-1,TGTGCCAGCAGCTCCCGACTGACGCTGGACAATGAGCAGTTCTTC,CASSSRLTLDNEQFF
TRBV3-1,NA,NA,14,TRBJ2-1,TGTGCCAGCAGCCAAAGGTGGGTGCACAATGAGCAGTTCTTC,CASSQRWVHNEQFF